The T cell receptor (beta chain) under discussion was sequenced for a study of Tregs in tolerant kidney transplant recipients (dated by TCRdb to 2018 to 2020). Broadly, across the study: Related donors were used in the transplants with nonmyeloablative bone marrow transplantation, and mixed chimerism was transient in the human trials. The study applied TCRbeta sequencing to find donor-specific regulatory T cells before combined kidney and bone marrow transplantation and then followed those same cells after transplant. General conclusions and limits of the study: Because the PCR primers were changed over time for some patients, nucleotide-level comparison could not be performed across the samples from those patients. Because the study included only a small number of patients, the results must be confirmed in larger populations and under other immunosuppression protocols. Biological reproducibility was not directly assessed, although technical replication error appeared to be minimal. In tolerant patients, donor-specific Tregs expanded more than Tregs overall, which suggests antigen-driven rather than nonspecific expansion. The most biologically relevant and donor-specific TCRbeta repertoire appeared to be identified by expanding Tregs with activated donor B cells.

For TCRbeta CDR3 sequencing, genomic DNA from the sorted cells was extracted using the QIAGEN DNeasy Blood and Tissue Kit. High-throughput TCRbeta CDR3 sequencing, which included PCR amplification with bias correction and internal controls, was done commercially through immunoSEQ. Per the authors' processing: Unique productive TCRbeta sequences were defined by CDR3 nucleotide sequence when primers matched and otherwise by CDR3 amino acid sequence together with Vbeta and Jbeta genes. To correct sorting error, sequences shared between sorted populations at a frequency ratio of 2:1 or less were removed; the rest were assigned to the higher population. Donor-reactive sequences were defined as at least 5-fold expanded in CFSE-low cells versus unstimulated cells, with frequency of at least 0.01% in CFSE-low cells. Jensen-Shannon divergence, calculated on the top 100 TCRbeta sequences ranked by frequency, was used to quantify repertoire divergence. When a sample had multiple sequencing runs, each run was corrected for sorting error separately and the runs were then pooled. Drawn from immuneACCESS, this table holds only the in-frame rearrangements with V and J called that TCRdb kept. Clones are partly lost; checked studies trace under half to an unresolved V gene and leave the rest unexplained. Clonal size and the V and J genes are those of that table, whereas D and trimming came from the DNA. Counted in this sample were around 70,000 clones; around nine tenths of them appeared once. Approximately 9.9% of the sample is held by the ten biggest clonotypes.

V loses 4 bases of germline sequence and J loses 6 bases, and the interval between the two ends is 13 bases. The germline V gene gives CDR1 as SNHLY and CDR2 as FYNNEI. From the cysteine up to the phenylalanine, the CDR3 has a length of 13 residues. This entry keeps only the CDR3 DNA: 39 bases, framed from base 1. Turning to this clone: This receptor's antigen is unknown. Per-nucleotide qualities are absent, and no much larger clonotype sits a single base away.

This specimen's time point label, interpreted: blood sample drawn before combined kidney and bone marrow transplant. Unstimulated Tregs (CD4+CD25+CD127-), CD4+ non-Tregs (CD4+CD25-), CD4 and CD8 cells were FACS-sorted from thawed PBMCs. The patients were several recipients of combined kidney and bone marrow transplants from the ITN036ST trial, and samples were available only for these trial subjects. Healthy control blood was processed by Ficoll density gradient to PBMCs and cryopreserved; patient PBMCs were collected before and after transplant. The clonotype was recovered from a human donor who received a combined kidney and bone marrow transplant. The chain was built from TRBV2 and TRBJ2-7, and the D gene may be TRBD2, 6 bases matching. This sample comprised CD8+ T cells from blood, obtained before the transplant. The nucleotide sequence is TGTGCCAGCAGTGCTACCCGGGAGTTCGAGCAGTACTTC. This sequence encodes CASSATREFEQYF.